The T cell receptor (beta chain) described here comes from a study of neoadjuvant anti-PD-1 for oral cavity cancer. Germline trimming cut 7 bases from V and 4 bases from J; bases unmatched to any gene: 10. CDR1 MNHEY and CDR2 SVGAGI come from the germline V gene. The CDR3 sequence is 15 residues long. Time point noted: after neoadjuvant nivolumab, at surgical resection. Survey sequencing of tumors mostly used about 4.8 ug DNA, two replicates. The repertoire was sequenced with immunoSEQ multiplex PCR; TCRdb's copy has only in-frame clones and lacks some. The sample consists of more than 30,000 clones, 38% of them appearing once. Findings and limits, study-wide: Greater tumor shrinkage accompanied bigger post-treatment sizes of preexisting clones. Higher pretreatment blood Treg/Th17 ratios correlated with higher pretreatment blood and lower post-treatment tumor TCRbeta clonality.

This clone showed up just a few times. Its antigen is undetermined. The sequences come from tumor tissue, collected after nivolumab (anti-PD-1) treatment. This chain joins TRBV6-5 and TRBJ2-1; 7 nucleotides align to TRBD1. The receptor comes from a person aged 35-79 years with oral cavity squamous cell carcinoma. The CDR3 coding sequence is TGTGCCAGCACCACTACAGGGGCAGGGTACAATGAGCAGTTCTTC. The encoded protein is CASTTTGAGYNEQFF.